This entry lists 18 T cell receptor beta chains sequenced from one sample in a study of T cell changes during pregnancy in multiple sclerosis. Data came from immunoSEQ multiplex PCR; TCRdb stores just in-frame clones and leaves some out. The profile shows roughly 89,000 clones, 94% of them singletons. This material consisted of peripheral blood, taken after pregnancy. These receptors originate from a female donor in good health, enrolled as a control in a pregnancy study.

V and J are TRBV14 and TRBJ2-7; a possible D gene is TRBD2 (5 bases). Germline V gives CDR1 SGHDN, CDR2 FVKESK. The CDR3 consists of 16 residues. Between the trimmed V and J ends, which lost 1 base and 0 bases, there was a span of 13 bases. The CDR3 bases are TGTGCCAGCAGCCAAGTAGGCCTAGCCGGCTCCTACGAGCAGTACTTC. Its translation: CASSQVGLAGSYEQYF.

The CDR3 spells CAWRGGAAYNEQFF. Written as DNA, the CDR3 is TGTGCCTGGAGAGGCGGGGCAGCCTACAATGAGCAGTTCTTC. The gene calls are TRBV30 and TRBJ2-1, with a possible D match to TRBD2 (6 bases). CDR1 and CDR2 (germline): GTSNPN, SVGIG (reference sequence). V was clipped by 3 bases and J by 2 bases, with 11 bases between them. This CDR3 comprises 14 residues.

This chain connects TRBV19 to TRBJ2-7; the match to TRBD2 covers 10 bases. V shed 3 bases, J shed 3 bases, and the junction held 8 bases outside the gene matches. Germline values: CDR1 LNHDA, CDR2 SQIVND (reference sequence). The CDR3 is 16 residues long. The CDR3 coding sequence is TGTGCCAGTAGTATCGACAGACTAGCGGGCTACTACGAGCAGTACTTC. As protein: CASSIDRLAGYYEQYF.

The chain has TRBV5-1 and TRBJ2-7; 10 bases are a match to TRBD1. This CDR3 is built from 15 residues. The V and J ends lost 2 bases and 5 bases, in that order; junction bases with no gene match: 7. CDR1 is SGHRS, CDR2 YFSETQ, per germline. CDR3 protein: CASSLPGQGFNEQYF. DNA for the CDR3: TGCGCCAGCAGCTTACCGGGACAGGGGTTCAACGAGCAGTACTTC.

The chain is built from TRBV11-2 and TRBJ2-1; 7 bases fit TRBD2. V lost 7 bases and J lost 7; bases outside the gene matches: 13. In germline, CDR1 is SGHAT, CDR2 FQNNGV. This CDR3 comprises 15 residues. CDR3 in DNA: TGTGCCAGCATGATGGGGCGGGAGTTGGGGAATGAGCAGTTCTTC. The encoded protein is CASMMGRELGNEQFF.

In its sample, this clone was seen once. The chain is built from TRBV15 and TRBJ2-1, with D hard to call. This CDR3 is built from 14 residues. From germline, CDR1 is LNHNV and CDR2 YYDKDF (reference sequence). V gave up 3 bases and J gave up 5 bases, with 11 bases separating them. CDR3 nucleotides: TGTGCCACCAGCAGCCAATCTCGGGACAATGAGCAGTTCTTC. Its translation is CATSSQSRDNEQFF.

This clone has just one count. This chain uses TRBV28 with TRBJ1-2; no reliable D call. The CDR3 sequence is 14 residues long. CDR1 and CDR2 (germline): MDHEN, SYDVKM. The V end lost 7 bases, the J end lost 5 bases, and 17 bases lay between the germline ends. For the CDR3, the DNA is TGTGCCAGCAATGATCGGGGTGTAGGTTATGGCTACACCTTC. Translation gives CASNDRGVGYGYTF.

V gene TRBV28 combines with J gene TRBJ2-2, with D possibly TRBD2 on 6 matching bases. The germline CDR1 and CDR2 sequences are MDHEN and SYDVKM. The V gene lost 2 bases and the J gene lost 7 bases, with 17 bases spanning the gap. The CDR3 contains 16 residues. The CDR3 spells CASSLTSLSGLGELFF. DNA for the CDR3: TGTGCCAGCAGTTTAACTAGCTTATCTGGGCTCGGGGAGCTGTTTTTT.

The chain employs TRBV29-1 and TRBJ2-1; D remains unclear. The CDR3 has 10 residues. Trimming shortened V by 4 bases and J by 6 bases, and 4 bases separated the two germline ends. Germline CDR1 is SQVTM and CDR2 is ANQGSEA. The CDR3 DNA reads TGCAGCGTTGGTCTCAATGAGCAGTTCTTC. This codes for CSVGLNEQFF.

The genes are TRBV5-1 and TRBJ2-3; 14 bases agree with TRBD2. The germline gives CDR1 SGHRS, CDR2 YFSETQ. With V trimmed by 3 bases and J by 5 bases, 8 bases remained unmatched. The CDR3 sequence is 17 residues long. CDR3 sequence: CASSSGTSGSLVDTQYF. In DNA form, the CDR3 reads TGCGCCAGCAGCTCGGGGACTAGCGGGAGTCTAGTAGATACGCAGTATTTT.

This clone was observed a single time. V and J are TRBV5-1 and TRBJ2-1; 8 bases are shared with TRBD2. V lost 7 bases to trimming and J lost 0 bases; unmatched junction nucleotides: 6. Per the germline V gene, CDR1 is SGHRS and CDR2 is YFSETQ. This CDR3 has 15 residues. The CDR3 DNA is TGCGCCAGCTCAGCGGGAGTGCTCTCCTACAATGAGCAGTTCTTC. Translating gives CASSAGVLSYNEQFF.

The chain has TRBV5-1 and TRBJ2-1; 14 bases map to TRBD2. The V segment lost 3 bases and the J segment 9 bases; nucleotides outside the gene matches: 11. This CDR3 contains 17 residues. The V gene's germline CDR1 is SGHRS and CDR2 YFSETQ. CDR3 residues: CASSSGLAGAFKGEQFF. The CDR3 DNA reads TGCGCCAGCAGCTCGGGACTAGCGGGAGCGTTTAAAGGTGAGCAGTTCTTC.

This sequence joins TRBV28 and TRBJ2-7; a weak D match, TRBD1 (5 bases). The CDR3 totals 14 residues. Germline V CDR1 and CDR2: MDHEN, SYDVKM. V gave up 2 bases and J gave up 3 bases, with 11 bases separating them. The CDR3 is CASSLRYRYYEQYF. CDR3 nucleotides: TGTGCCAGCAGTTTACGATACAGGTACTACGAGCAGTACTTC.

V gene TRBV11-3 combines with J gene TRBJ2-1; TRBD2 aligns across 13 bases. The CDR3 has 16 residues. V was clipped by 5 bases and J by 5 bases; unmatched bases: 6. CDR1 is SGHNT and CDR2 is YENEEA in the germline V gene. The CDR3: CASSARLAGGNNEQFF. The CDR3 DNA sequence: TGTGCCAGCAGCGCCAGACTAGCGGGAGGCAACAATGAGCAGTTCTTC.

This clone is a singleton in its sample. CDR3 DNA sequence: TGTGCCAGCAGTCGGACTAGCGCGTCCTACGAGCAGTACTTC. This sequence encodes CASSRTSASYEQYF. The chain uses TRBV6-5 and TRBJ2-7, with 9 bases fitting TRBD2. The trim removed 5 bases at V and 1 base at J, leaving 3 bases unmatched. Germline V lookup: CDR1 MNHEY, CDR2 SVGAGI. The CDR3 spans 14 residues.

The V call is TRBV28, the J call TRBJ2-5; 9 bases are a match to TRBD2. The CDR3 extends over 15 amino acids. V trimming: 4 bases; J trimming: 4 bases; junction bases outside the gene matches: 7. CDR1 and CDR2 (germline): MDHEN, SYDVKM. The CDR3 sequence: CASSSIAGVAETQYF. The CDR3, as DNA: TGTGCCAGCAGTTCAATAGCGGGAGTGGCAGAGACCCAGTACTTC.

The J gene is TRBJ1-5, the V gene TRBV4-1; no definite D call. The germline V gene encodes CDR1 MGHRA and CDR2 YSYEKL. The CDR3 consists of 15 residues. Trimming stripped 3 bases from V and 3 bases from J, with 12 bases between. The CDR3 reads CASSHLPGSNQPQHF. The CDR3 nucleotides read TGCGCCAGCAGCCATTTGCCAGGATCCAATCAGCCCCAGCATTTT.

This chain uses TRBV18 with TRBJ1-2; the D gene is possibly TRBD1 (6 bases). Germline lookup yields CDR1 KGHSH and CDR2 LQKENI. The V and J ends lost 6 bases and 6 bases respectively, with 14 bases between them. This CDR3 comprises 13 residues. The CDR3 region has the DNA TGTGCCAGCTCCCCGGGGGGGCTCGATGGCTACACCTTC. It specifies CASSPGGLDGYTF.